Sequencing of this TCR beta chain was carried out in a study of T-cell memory formation after mild COVID-19. Study results and caveats: Of the contracting clones, CD4+ ones lay mainly in CM and EM, and CD8+ ones in EMRA.

This clonotype was counted between two and nine times. Its specificity is not known. The CDR3 is made up of 15 amino acids. After removal of 4 bases from V and 2 bases from J, the junction contained 1 base not matched to a gene. The germline CDR1 and CDR2 sequences are MNHNS and SASEGT. TCRdb re-analysed the 5' RACE reads in MiXCR, keeping a single row per CDR3 protein. The table has under 200,000 distinct CDR3 sequences, roughly 31% seen once. The sequencing sample was made of PBMCs or a T cell subset sorted from them (not recorded which). The receptor was derived from an adult woman who had mild COVID-19 (a few samples of this study predate the infection). Cell type and time point are not known. V is TRBV6-1 and J is TRBJ2-3, with 12 bases aligning to TRBD2. CDR3 DNA sequence: TGTGCCAGCAGTGGACTAGCGGGAGCCACAGATACGCAGTATTTT. Encoded protein: CASSGLAGATDTQYF.